Following are 14 T cell receptor beta chains from one sample sequenced in a study of blood T cell repertoires in COVID-19. This table comes from immunoSEQ multiplex PCR, and its TCRdb copy is limited to in-frame clones, with some not included. This sample has roughly 100,000 clones, with around four fifths found just once. Sequenced sample: peripheral blood. The receptors were gathered from an elderly woman with acute or convalescent COVID-19.

J is TRBJ2-7 and V is TRBV5-6; TRBD2 is a possible D gene (6 bases). The CDR3 has 13 amino acids. Looked up from germline, CDR1 is SGHDT and CDR2 is YYEEEE. With 1 base removed from V and 2 bases from J, the gap between germline ends came to 7 bases. The CDR3 DNA follows: TGTGCCAGCAGCTTGCGCGGGGCCTACGAGCAGTACTTC. It codes for CASSLRGAYEQYF.

The rearrangement links TRBV6-1 to TRBJ1-5; D gene uncertain. This CDR3 has 16 residues. The V gene lost 2 bases and the J gene lost 0 bases, with 11 bases spanning the gap. Per germline, CDR1 MNHNS and CDR2 SASEGT. CDR3 nucleotides: TGTGCCAGCAGTGAACAACCGGGGAGTAGCAATCAGCCCCAGCATTTT. It translates to CASSEQPGSSNQPQHF.

The V gene is TRBV7-2, the J gene TRBJ2-3; 11 bases agree with TRBD2. CDR1 is SGHTA and CDR2 is FQGNSA in the germline V gene. The CDR3 is 15 residues long. Unmatched junction bases numbered 6, after V lost 5 bases and J lost 5 bases. CDR3 bases: TGTGCCAGCAGCCCCACGGGGACTAGCGGAGATACGCAGTATTTT. It encodes CASSPTGTSGDTQYF.

CDR3 bases: TGCGCCAGCAGCCAAGGGAGCTCCAGCGGCAATGAGCAGTTCTTC. Translating gives CASSQGSSSGNEQFF. The V call is TRBV4-3, the J call TRBJ2-1; tentatively, D is TRBD2 (5 bases). This CDR3 comprises 15 residues. V lost 1 base and J 6 bases, leaving 13 bases between the germline ends. Germline V gene lookup returns CDR1 LGHNA and CDR2 YSLEER.

The rearrangement joins TRBV6-5 to TRBJ1-1; 7 bases map to TRBD1. Germline V lookup: CDR1 MNHEY, CDR2 SVGAGI. V dropped 8 bases and J dropped 1; count of bases not matched to a gene: 4. The CDR3 is 13 residues long. CDR3 nucleotides: TGTGCCAGCCAGGGACAGCGGAACACTGAAGCTTTCTTT. It codes for CASQGQRNTEAFF.

The V and J genes are TRBV7-9 and TRBJ2-1, with TRBD2 as a possible D gene (6 bases). Germline V gene lookup returns CDR1 SEHNR and CDR2 FQNEAQ (reference sequence). V was clipped by 7 bases and J by 6 bases, with 13 bases between them. This CDR3 has 13 amino acids. As DNA, the CDR3 is TGTGCCAGCATAGGGACTGGACTCAATGAGCAGTTCTTC. Translating gives CASIGTGLNEQFF.

V is TRBV6-5 and J is TRBJ1-2, with D maybe TRBD1 (6 bases). This CDR3 has 13 residues. Between the trimmed V and J ends, which lost 5 bases and 5 bases, there was a span of 12 bases. In germline, CDR1 is MNHEY, CDR2 SVGAGI. CDR3: CASSPPGHYGYTF. The CDR3 DNA reads TGTGCCAGCAGTCCCCCGGGACATTATGGCTACACCTTC.

The chain joins TRBV18 to TRBJ1-2, with 9 positions matching TRBD1. V gave up 0 bases and J gave up 0 bases; unmatched junction bases: 5. The CDR3 runs to 17 residues. The germline V gene has CDR1 KGHSH and CDR2 LQKENI. Here the CDR3 reads CASSPPIWTGANYGYTF. CDR3 DNA sequence: TGTGCCAGCTCACCACCGATATGGACAGGGGCTAACTATGGCTACACCTTC.

This clone was detected only a few times. This rearrangement joins TRBV11-2 to TRBJ1-2; the D gene is possibly TRBD1 (6 bases). V was clipped by 3 bases and J by 6 bases, with 8 bases between them. CDR3 length equals 12 residues. Germline V gene sequence: CDR1 SGHAT, CDR2 FQNNGV. The CDR3 reads CASSLDSNGYTF. The CDR3 DNA reads as TGTGCCAGCAGCTTGGACAGTAATGGCTACACCTTC.

This clone appeared a few times. The V and J genes are TRBV6-2 or TRBV6-3 and TRBJ2-7; D may be TRBD2 (5 bases). This CDR3 comprises 14 residues. The V and J ends lost 2 bases and 4 bases respectively, with 12 bases between them. Germline CDR1 and CDR2: MNHEY and SVGEGT. The CDR3 here is CASSYPDWNYEQYF. CDR3 DNA sequence: TGTGCCAGCAGTTACCCGGACTGGAATTACGAGCAGTACTTC.

The V and J genes are TRBV7-9 and TRBJ1-5; 8 bases match TRBD1. CDR1 is SEHNR and CDR2 is FQNEAQ in the germline V gene (reference sequence). This CDR3 has 16 residues. V gave up 5 bases and J gave up 0 bases; unmatched junction bases: 6. The CDR3 reads CASSAETGVSNQPQHF. DNA of the CDR3: TGTGCCAGCAGCGCGGAGACAGGGGTTAGCAATCAGCCCCAGCATTTT.

The rearrangement joins TRBV10-3 to TRBJ2-5; TRBD2 agrees at 9 bases. This CDR3 spans 13 amino acids. CDR1 is ENHRY, CDR2 SYGVKD, per germline. V dropped 8 bases and J dropped 2; count of bases not matched to a gene: 3. CDR3 amino acids: CAISLAGQETQYF. CDR3 sequence (DNA): TGTGCCATCTCCCTAGCGGGGCAAGAGACCCAGTACTTC.

This chain joins TRBV3-1 (or the pseudogene TRBV3-2) and TRBJ1-3; D may be TRBD1 (6 bases). Germline loops: CDR1 LGHDT, CDR2 YNNKEL (reference sequence). Trimming pared 4 bases from V and 0 bases from J, leaving 7 bases between. This CDR3 region has 14 residues. The CDR3 region has the DNA TGTGCCAGCAGCCGGGGGCTCTCTGGAAACACCATATATTTT. Translated, it gives CASSRGLSGNTIYF.

The J gene is TRBJ2-2, the V gene TRBV3-1 (or the pseudogene TRBV3-2), with 14 bases fitting TRBD2. The CDR3 loop spans 20 amino acids. V lost 5 bases to trimming and J lost 0 bases; unmatched junction nucleotides: 11. The germline V gene has CDR1 LGHDT and CDR2 YNNKEL (reference sequence). In nucleotides, the CDR3 is TGTGCCAGCAGCAGGACTAGCGGGAGGTCGTTGGTGGCGAACACCGGGGAGCTGTTTTTT. Its protein is CASSRTSGRSLVANTGELFF.